What follows are 2 T cell receptor beta chains derived from one specimen sequenced in a study of T cells in Graves' hyperthyroidism and ophthalmopathy. The investigators amplified TCR beta CDR3 regions from RNA transcripts. The HTBI primer set was used in a first-round RT-PCR of the TCR CDR3. TCRdb independently ran MiXCR on the multiplex PCR reads; one entry per CDR3 protein. This sample carries around 430,000 distinct CDR3 sequences, under 15% of them seen once, and the ten largest clones take approximately 32%. Sample: blood. The receptors stem from a woman aged 25 to 39 with Graves' hyperthyroidism.

In this sample, this clonotype turned up a few times. This sequence joins TRBV6-1 and TRBJ2-1; the match to TRBD2 covers 9 bases. CDR1 and CDR2 from the germline V gene are MNHNS and SASEGT. The ends lost 6 bases at V and 12 bases at J; junction bases unmatched: 12. There are 14 residues in the CDR3. The CDR3 DNA reads as TGTGCCAGCAGGTCCGGGACTAGCCGGCGGGGGCAGTTCTTC. Translation: CASRSGTSRRGQFF.

There are many counts of this clonotype. The chain combines TRBV20-1 with TRBJ2-7; D possibly matches TRBD1 or TRBD2 (5 bases each). The CDR3 consists of 16 residues. Between the trimmed V and J ends, which lost 5 bases and 3 bases, there was a span of 23 bases. CDR1 and CDR2 from the germline V gene are DFQATT and SNEGSKA (reference sequence). The CDR3 is CSALPDRGTTVYEQYF. The CDR3 DNA reads as TGCAGTGCTTTACCGGACCGGGGCACCACGGTCTACGAGCAGTACTTC.